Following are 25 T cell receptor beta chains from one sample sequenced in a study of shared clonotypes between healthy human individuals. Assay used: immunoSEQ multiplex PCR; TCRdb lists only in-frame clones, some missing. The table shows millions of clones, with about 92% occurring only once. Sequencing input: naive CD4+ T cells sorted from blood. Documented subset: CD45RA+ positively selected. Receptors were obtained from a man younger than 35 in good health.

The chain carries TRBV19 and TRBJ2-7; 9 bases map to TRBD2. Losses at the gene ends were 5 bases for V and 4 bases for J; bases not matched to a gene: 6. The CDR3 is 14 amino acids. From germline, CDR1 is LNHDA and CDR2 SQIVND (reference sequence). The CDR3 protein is CASSDSGSGYEQYF. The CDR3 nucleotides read TGTGCCAGTAGTGATAGCGGGAGTGGTTACGAGCAGTACTTC.

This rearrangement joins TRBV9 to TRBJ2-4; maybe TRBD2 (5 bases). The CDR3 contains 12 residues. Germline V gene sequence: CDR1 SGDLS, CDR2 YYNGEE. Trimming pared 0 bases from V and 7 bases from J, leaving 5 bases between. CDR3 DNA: TGTGCCAGCAGCGTAGGCGGGAACATTCAGTACTTC. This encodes CASSVGGNIQYF. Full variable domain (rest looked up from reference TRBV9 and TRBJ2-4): DSGVTQTPKHLITATGQRVTLRCSPRSGDLSVYWYQQSLDQGLQFLIQYYNGEERAKGNILERFSAQQFPDLHSELNLSSLELGDSALYFCASSVGGNIQYFGAGTRLSVL.

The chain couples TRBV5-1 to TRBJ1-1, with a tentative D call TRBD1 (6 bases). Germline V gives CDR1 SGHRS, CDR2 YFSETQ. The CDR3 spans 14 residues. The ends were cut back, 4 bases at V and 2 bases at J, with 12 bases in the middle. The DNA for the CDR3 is TGCGCCAGCAGCGTCACAGGGTTCAACACTGAAGCTTTCTTT. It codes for CASSVTGFNTEAFF.

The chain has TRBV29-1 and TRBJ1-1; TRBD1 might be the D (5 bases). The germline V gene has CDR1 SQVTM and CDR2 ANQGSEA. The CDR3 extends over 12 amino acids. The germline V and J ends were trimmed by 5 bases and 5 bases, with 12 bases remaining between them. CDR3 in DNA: TGCAGCGTTCGGGGGGGGTTGACTGAAGCTTTCTTT. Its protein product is CSVRGGLTEAFF.

CDR3 bases: TGTGCCAGCAGTCTACAGGGATTAGGTACGCAGTATTTT. Residues: CASSLQGLGTQYF. The chain employs TRBV7-9 and TRBJ2-3; a weak D match, TRBD1 (6 bases). The CDR3 consists of 13 residues. V gave up 6 bases and J gave up 8 bases, with 15 bases separating them. Germline CDR1 SEHNR, CDR2 FQNEAQ (reference sequence).

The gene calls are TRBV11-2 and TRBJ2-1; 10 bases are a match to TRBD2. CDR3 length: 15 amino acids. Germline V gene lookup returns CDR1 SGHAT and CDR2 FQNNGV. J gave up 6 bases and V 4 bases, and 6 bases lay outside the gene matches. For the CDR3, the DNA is TGTGCCAGCAGCTCTGGACTAGCGGTAGGCAATGAGCAGTTCTTC. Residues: CASSSGLAVGNEQFF.

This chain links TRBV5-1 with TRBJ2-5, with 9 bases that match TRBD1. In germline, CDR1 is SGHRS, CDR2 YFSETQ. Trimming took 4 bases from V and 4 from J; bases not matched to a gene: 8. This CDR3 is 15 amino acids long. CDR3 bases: TGCGCCAGCAGCAGGACAGGGGATATTCTAGAGACCCAGTACTTC. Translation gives CASSRTGDILETQYF.

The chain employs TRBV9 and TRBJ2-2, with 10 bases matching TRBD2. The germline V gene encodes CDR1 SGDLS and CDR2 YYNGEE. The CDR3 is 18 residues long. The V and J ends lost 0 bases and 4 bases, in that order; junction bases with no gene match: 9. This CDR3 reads CASSVAPSGSFGTGELFF. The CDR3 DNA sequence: TGTGCCAGCAGCGTAGCCCCTAGCGGGAGTTTCGGCACCGGGGAGCTGTTTTTT.

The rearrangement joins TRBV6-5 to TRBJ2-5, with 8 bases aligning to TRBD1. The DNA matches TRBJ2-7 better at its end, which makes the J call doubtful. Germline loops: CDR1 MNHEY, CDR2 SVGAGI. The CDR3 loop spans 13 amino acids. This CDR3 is CASSYARGLEQYF. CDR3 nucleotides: TGTGCCAGCAGTTACGCCAGGGGGCTCGAGCAGTACTTC.

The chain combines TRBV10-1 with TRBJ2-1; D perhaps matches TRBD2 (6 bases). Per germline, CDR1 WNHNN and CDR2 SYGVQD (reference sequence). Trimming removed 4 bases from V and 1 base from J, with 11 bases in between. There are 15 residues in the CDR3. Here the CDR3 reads CASSVLAASYNEQFF. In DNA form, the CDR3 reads TGCGCCAGCAGTGTACTAGCAGCTTCCTACAATGAGCAGTTCTTC.

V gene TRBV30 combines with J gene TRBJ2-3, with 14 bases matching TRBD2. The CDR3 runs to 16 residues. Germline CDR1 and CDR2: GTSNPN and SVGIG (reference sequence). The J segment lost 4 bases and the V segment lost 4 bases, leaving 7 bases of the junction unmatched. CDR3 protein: CAWTSGLAGGADTQYF. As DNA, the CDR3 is TGTGCCTGGACCTCCGGACTAGCGGGAGGTGCAGATACGCAGTATTTT.

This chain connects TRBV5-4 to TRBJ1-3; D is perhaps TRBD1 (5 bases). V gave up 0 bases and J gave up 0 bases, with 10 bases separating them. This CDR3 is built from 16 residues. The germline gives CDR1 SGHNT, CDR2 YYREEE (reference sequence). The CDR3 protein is CASSLVGTVSGNTIYF. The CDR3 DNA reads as TGTGCCAGCAGCTTGGTGGGGACCGTCTCTGGAAACACCATATATTTT. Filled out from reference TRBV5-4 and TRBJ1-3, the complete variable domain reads ETGVTQSPTHLIKTRGQQVTLRCSSQSGHNTVSWYQQALGQGPQFIFQYYREEENGRGNFPPRFSGLQFPNYSSELNVNALELDDSALYLCASSLVGTVSGNTIYFGEGSWLTVV.

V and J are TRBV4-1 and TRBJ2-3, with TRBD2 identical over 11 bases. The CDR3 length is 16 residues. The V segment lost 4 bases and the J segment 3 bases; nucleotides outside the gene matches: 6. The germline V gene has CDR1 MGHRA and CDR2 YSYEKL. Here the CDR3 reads CASSPTSGSGTDTQYF. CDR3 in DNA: TGCGCCAGCAGCCCTACTAGCGGGAGTGGGACAGATACGCAGTATTTT.

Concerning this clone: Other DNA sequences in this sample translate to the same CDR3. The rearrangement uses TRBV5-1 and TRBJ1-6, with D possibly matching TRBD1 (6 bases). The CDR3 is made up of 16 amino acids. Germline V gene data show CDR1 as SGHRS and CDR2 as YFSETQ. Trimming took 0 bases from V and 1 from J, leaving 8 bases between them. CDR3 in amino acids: CASSLAGTSYNSPLHF. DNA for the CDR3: TGCGCCAGCAGCTTGGCCGGGACATCCTATAATTCACCCCTCCACTTT.

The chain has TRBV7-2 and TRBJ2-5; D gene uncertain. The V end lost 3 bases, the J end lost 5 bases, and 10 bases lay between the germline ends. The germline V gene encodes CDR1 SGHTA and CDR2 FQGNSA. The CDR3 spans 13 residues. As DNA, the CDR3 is TGTGCCAGCAGCTTCCAAGGGTACGAGACCCAGTACTTC. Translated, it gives CASSFQGYETQYF.

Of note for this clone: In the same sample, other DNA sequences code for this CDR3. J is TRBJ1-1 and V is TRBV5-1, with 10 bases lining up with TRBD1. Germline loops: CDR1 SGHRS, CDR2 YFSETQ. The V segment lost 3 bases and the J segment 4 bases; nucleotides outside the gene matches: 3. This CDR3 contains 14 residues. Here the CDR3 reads CASSSDRGGTEAFF. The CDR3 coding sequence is TGCGCCAGCAGCTCGGACAGGGGGGGCACTGAAGCTTTCTTT. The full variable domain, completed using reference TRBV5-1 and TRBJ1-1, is KAGVTQTPRYLIKTRGQQVTLSCSPISGHRSVSWYQQTPGQGLQFLFEYFSETQRNKGNFPGRFSGRQFSNSRSEMNVSTLELGDSALYLCASSSDRGGTEAFFGQGTRLTVV.

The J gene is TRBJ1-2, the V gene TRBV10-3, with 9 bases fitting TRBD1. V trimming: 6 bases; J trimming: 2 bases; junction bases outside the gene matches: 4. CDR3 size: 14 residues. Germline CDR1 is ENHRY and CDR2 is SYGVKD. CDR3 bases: TGTGCCATCAGGGGGACAGGGTCGAACTATGGCTACACCTTC. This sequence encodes CAIRGTGSNYGYTF.

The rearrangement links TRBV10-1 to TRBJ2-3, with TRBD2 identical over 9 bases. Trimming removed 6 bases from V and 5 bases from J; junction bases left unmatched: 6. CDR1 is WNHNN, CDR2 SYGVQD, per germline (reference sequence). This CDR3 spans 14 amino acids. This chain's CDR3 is CASRSSGTGDTQYF. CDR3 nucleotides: TGCGCCAGCAGGTCTAGCGGGACGGGAGATACGCAGTATTTT.

The CDR3 sequence: CAWIGRGKNNEQFF. DNA for the CDR3: TGTGCCTGGATAGGTCGCGGGAAAAACAATGAGCAGTTCTTC. The chain is built from TRBV30 and TRBJ2-1; perhaps TRBD2 as D (6 bases). The ends were cut back, 4 bases at V and 5 bases at J, with 15 bases in the middle. Germline CDR1 reads GTSNPN; CDR2 reads SVGIG (reference sequence). CDR3 length: 14 residues.

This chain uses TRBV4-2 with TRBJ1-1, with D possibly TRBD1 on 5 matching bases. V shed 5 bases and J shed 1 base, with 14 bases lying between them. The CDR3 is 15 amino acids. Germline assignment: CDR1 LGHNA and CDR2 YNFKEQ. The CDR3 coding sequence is TGTGCCAGCAGCTTGGGAGGGGTTAAGAACACTGAAGCTTTCTTT. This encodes CASSLGGVKNTEAFF.

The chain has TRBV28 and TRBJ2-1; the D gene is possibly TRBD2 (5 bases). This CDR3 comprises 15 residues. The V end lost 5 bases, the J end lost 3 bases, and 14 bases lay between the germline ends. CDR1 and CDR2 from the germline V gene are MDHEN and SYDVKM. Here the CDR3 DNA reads TGTGCCAGCAGTCGGACTGGGCCGCGCTACAATGAGCAGTTCTTC. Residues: CASSRTGPRYNEQFF.

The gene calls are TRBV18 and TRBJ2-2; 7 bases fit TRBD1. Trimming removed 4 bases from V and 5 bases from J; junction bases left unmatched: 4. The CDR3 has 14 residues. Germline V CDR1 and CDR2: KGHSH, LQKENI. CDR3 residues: CASSHGTDTGELFF. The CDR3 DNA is TGTGCCAGCTCACACGGGACAGATACCGGGGAGCTGTTTTTT.

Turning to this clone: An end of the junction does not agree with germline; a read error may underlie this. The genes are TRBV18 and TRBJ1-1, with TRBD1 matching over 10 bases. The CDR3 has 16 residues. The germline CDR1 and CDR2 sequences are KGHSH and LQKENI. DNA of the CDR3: TGTGCCAGCTCACCTGGGACAGGGGCCTTGAATACTGAAGCTTTCTTT. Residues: CASSPGTGALNTEAFF.

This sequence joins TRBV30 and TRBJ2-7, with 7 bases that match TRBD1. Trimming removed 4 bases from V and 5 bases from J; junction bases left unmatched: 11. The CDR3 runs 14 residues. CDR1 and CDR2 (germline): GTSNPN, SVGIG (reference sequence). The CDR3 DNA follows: TGTGCCTGGAATCGACAGGGTTCAAATAACGAGCAGTACTTC. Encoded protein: CAWNRQGSNNEQYF.

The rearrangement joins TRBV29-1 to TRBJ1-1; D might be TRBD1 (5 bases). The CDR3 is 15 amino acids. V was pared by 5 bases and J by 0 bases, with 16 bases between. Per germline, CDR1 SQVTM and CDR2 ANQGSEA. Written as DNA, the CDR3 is TGCAGCGTTTCTCTGGCGGGCAGGGTGAACACTGAAGCTTTCTTT. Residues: CSVSLAGRVNTEAFF.